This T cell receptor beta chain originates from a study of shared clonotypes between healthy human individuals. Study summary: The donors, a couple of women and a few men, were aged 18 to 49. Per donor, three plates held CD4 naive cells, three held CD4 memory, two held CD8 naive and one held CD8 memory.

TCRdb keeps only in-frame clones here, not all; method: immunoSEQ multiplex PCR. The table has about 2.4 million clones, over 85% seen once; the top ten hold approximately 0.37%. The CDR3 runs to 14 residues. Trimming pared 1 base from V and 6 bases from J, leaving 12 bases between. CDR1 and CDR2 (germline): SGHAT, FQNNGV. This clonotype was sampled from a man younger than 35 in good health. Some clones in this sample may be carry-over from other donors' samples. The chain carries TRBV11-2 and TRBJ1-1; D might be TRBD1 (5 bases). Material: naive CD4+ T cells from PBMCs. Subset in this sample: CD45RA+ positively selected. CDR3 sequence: CASSLVGVAAEAFF. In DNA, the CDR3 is TGTGCCAGCAGCTTAGTAGGGGTGGCAGCTGAAGCTTTCTTT.